This record concerns one TCR beta chain sequence. The sample originates from a study of shared clonotypes between healthy human individuals. Generated by immunoSEQ multiplex PCR, the TCRdb table keeps only in-frame clones and is missing some. The table lists about 980,000 clones, 76% of them singletons. The V and J ends lost 5 bases and 1 base, in that order; junction bases with no gene match: 2. The CDR3 is made up of 15 amino acids. Germline V gives CDR1 SGHVS, CDR2 FQNEAQ. The clonotype comes from a man between 18 and 29 years old in good health. V and J are TRBV7-8 and TRBJ2-5; 12 positions match TRBD2. Input material: memory CD4+ T cells sorted from blood. Subset described: CD45RA-negative fraction. CDR3 residues: CASSLGLAGQETQYF. CDR3 sequence (DNA): TGTGCCAGCAGCCTGGGACTAGCGGGCCAAGAGACCCAGTACTTC.